This TCR beta chain was recorded in a study of blood T cell repertoires in COVID-19. Using immunoSEQ multiplex PCR, the repertoire was profiled, and TCRdb retains in-frame clones only, with some absent. Found here are more than 300,000 clones, approximately 90% of them singletons; the top ten hold 1.2%. Per the germline V gene, CDR1 is MGHRA and CDR2 is YSYEKL. This CDR3 comprises 16 residues. Trimming stripped 4 bases from V and 5 bases from J, with 17 bases between. This receptor was identified in a woman between 18 and 29 years old who had recovered from COVID-19. The chain recombines TRBV4-1 with TRBJ1-4, with unresolved D. The material sequenced was PBMCs or T cells enriched from blood (not recorded which). The CDR3, as DNA: TGCGCCAGCAGCCTGACGGCGGCGGCCCCGAATGAAAAACTGTTTTTT. Translated, it gives CASSLTAAAPNEKLFF.